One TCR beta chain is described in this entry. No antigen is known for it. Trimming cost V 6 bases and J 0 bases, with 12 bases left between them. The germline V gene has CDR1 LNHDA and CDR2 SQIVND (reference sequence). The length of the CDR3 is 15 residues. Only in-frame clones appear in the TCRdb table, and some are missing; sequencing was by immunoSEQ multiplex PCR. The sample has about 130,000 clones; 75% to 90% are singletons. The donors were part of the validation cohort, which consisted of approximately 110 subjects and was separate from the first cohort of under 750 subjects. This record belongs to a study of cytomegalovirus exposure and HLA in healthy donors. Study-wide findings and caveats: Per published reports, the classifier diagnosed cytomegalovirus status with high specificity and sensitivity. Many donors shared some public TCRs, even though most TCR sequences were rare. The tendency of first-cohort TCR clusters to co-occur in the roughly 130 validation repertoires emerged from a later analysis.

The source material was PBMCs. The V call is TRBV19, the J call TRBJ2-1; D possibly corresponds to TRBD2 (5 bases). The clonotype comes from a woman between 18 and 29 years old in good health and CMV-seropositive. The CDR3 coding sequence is TGTGCCAGTAGAGAGGGTTACGTCTCCTACAATGAGCAGTTCTTC. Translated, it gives CASREGYVSYNEQFF.